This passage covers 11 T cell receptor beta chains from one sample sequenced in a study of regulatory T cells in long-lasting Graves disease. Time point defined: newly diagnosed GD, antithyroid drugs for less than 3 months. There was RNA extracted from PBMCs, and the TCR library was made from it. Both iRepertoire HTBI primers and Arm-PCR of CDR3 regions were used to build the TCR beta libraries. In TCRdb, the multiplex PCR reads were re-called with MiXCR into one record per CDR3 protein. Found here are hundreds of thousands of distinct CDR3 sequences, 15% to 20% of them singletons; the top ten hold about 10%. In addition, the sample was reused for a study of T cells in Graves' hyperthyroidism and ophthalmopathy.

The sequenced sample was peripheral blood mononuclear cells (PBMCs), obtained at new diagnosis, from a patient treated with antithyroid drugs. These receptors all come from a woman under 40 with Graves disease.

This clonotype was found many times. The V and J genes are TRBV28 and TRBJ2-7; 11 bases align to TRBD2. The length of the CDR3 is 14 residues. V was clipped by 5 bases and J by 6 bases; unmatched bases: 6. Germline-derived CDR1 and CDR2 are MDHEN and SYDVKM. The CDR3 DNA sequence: TGTGCCAGCAGTCAAACTAGCGGGAGTGGCGAGCAGTACTTC. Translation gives CASSQTSGSGEQYF.

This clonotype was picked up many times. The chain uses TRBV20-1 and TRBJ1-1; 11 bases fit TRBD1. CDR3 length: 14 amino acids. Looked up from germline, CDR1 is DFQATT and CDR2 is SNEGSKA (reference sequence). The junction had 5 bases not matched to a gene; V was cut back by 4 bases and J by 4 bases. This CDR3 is CSATPGTGGTEAFF. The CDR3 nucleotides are TGCAGTGCTACACCGGGGACAGGGGGCACTGAAGCTTTCTTT.

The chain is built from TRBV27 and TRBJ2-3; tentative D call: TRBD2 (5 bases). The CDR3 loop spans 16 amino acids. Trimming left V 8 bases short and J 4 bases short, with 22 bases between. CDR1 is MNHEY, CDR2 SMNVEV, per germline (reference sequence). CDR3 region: CASSIDMGSIPDTQYF. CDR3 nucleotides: TGTGCCAGCTCCATCGATATGGGGAGCATCCCAGATACGCAGTATTTT.

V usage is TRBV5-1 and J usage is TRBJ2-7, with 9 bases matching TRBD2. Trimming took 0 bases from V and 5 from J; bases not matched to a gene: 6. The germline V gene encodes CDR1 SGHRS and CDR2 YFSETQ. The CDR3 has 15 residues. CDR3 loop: CASSLVLAGADEQYF. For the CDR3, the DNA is TGCGCCAGCAGCTTGGTATTAGCGGGAGCCGACGAGCAGTACTTC.

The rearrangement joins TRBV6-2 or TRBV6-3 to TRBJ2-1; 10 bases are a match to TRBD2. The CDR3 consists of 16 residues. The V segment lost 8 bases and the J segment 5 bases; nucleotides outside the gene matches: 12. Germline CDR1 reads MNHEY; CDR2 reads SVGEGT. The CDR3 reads CASSTPWTSGNNEQFF. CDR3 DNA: TGTGCCAGCTCAACTCCCTGGACTAGCGGAAACAATGAGCAGTTCTTC.

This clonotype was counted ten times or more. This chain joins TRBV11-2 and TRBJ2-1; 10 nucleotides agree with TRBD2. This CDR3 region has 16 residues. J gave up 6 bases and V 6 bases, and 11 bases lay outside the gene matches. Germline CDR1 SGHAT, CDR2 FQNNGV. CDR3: CASRSERLAGVNEQFF. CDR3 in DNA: TGTGCCAGCAGGTCAGAAAGACTAGCGGGCGTCAATGAGCAGTTCTTC.

CDR3 amino acids: CASSLFGLGADTQYF. In DNA, the CDR3 is TGTGCCAGCAGCTTATTTGGACTGGGTGCAGATACGCAGTATTTT. The chain carries TRBV7-2 and TRBJ2-3, with D perhaps TRBD2 (5 bases). V was clipped by 2 bases and J by 4 bases, with 13 bases between them. Germline V lookup: CDR1 SGHTA, CDR2 FQGNSA. The CDR3 runs 15 residues.

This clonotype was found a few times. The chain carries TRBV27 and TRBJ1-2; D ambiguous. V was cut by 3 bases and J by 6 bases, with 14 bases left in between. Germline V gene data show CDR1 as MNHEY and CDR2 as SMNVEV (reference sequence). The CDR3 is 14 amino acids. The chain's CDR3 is CASSFKGDNHGYTF. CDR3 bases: TGTGCCAGCAGTTTTAAGGGAGACAATCATGGCTACACCTTC.

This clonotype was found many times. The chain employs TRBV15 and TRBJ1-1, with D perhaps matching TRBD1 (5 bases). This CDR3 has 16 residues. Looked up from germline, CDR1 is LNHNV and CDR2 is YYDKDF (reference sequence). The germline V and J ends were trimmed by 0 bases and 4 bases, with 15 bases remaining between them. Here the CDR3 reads CATSRDLVRVSTEAFF. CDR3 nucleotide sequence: TGTGCCACCAGCAGAGACCTGGTCAGGGTGAGCACTGAAGCTTTCTTT. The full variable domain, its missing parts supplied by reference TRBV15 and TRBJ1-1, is DAMVIQNPRYQVTQFGKPVTLSCSQTLNHNVMYWYQQKSSQAPKLLFHYYDKDFNNEADTPDNFQSRRPNTSFCFLDIRSPGLGDTAMYLCATSRDLVRVSTEAFFGQGTRLTVV.

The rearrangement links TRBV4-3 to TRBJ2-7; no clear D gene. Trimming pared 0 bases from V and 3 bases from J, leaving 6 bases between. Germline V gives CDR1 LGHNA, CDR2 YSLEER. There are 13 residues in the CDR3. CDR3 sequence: CASSQDYGYEQYF. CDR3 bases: TGCGCCAGCAGCCAAGATTACGGCTACGAGCAGTACTTC.

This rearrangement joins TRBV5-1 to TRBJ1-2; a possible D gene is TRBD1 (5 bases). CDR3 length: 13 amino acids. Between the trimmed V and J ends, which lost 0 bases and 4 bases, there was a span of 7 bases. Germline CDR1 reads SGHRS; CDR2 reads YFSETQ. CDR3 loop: CASSLETVYGYTF. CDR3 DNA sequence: TGCGCCAGCAGCTTGGAGACAGTCTATGGCTACACCTTC.